These T cell receptor beta chains were read from a single sample in a study of T cells in Graves' hyperthyroidism and ophthalmopathy. One entry per CDR3 protein results from TCRdb running MiXCR on the multiplex PCR reads. The sample records over 550,000 distinct CDR3 sequences, 16% being singletons. Sequenced input: blood. The receptors come from a woman aged 18 to 35 with Graves' hyperthyroidism. Each CDR3 is given with its conserved first and last residue. The D gene is left open where the match is weak. Size is stated for part of the rows, as once, few or many counts, or as a class when the clone is expanded.

TRBJ1-2 | TRBV27 | NA | many | CASSYRGNYGYTF | TGTGCCAGCAGTTATCGGGGGAACTATGGCTACACCTTC
TRBJ2-5 | TRBV5-1 | NA | few | CASSLGNSSFQETQYF | TGCGCCAGCAGCTTGGGAAACAGTTCCTTCCAAGAGACCCAGTACTTC
TRBJ2-3 | TRBV24-1 | TRBD1 | few | CATSDPTGGPDTQYF | TGTGCCACCAGTGACCCCACAGGGGGGCCAGATACGCAGTATTTT
TRBJ1-2 | TRBV19 | NA | few | CASSTGASGYTF | TGTGCCAGTAGTACCGGGGCCAGCGGCTACACCTTC
TRBJ2-1 | TRBV24-1 | NA | many | CATSDKQGLSSYNEQFF | TGTGCCACCAGTGATAAACAGGGACTGAGCTCCTACAATGAGCAGTTCTTC
TRBJ2-7 | TRBV7-2 | TRBD2 | few | CASSLVTSGRSYEQYF | TGTGCCAGCAGCTTAGTTACTAGCGGGAGATCCTACGAGCAGTACTTC
TRBJ2-3 | TRBV5-1 | TRBD2 | many | CASSAGLAKSTDTQYF | TGCGCCAGCAGCGCGGGACTAGCAAAGAGCACAGATACGCAGTATTTT
TRBJ2-1 | TRBV20-1 | TRBD2 | many | CSAFDPGLGGNEQFF | TGCAGTGCTTTTGACCCGGGACTAGGAGGCAATGAGCAGTTCTTC
TRBJ1-1 | TRBV11-3 | NA | NA | CASSPELAAEAFF | TGTGCCAGCAGCCCAGAATTGGCAGCTGAAGCTTTCTTT
TRBJ1-5 | TRBV2 | TRBD1 | many | CASSDRESQPQHF | TGTGCCAGCAGCGACAGGGAGTCTCAGCCCCAGCATTTT
TRBJ2-7 | TRBV19 | TRBD1 | few | CASSIGTGEIFYEQYF | TGTGCCAGTAGTATCGGGACAGGGGAAATTTTCTACGAGCAGTACTTC
TRBJ1-4 | TRBV5-1 | NA | many | CASSSGDSNEKLFF | TGCGCCAGCAGCTCCGGAGACAGTAATGAAAAACTGTTTTTT
TRBJ2-3 | TRBV6-1 | TRBD2 | NA | CASRRTSGRDTQYF | TGTGCCAGCAGACGGACTAGCGGGAGGGATACGCAGTATTTT